The 18 T cell receptor beta chains below come from one sample, sequenced in a study of T cells after yellow fever vaccination. TCRdb called the 5' RACE reads again in MiXCR, with one record for every CDR3 protein. The profile shows 120,000 or so distinct CDR3 sequences, about 15% of them singletons. Sequenced material: CD8+ T cells sorted from PBMCs, taken 5 days after the yellow fever booster vaccination. The receptors derive from a man in his late teens or twenties who received the YFV17D yellow fever vaccine.

This clonotype was counted a few times. The chain links TRBV19 to TRBJ2-1; a possible D gene is TRBD1 (5 bases). The germline V gene encodes CDR1 LNHDA and CDR2 SQIVND (reference sequence). This CDR3 comprises 13 residues. The V gene lost 1 base and the J gene lost 10 bases, with 11 bases spanning the gap. This chain's CDR3 is CASSIVTRQEQFF. The CDR3, as DNA: TGTGCCAGTAGTATAGTTACCCGACAGGAGCAGTTCTTC.

This rearrangement joins TRBV12-5 to TRBJ2-1; TRBD1 matches at 9 bases. Germline V gene data show CDR1 as LGHNT and CDR2 as FRNRAP. Trimming removed 5 bases from V and 4 bases from J; junction bases left unmatched: 12. CDR3 length: 17 residues. The CDR3 here is CASGPLGTGIKYNEQFF. As DNA, the CDR3 is TGTGCTAGTGGTCCACTCGGGACAGGGATCAAATACAATGAGCAGTTCTTC.

V usage is TRBV29-1 and J usage is TRBJ2-2; possibly TRBD1 for D (6 bases). The CDR3 is made up of 14 amino acids. V was cut by 3 bases and J by 1 base, with 9 bases left in between. Germline V lookup: CDR1 SQVTM, CDR2 ANQGSEA. CDR3: CSVESRGNTGELFF. CDR3 nucleotides: TGCAGCGTTGAGTCCAGGGGGAACACCGGGGAGCTGTTTTTT.

The chain links TRBV15 to TRBJ2-3, with 9 positions matching TRBD2. Germline trimming cut 6 bases from V and 5 bases from J; bases unmatched to any gene: 6. The V gene's germline CDR1 is LNHNV and CDR2 YYDKDF (reference sequence). The CDR3 has 14 residues. CDR3 protein: CATRERGVEDTQYF. The CDR3 region has the DNA TGTGCCACCAGGGAGCGGGGGGTGGAAGATACGCAGTATTTT. Full variable domain (remainder filled in from reference TRBV15 and TRBJ2-3): DAMVIQNPRYQVTQFGKPVTLSCSQTLNHNVMYWYQQKSSQAPKLLFHYYDKDFNNEADTPDNFQSRRPNTSFCFLDIRSPGLGDTAMYLCATRERGVEDTQYFGPGTRLTVL.

This clonotype occurred a few times. V gene TRBV6-2 or TRBV6-3 combines with J gene TRBJ2-3; D tentatively reads TRBD1 or TRBD2 (5 bases each). CDR1 and CDR2 (germline): MNHEY, SVGEGT. Trimming removed 5 bases from V and 2 bases from J, with 23 bases in between. The CDR3 spans 18 residues. The DNA for the CDR3 is TGTGCCAGCAGTCGAAGGACATATAGGAGGCCGGCCACAGATACGCAGTATTTT. It specifies CASSRRTYRRPATDTQYF.

The V gene is TRBV6-5, the J gene TRBJ1-2; D remains unclear. Per germline, CDR1 MNHEY and CDR2 SVGAGI. The CDR3 extends over 13 amino acids. Trimming shortened V by 2 bases and J by 8 bases, and 12 bases separated the two germline ends. CDR3 DNA: TGTGCCAGCAGTTACGCGTACGCCGAGGGCTACACCTTC. Protein: CASSYAYAEGYTF.

The chain recombines TRBV15 with TRBJ1-2, with D perhaps matching TRBD1 (6 bases). V was pared by 6 bases and J by 4 bases, with 24 bases between. This CDR3 contains 17 residues. The V gene's germline CDR1 is LNHNV and CDR2 YYDKDF (reference sequence). The DNA of the CDR3 is TGTGCCACCAGACAAAAAAAGGCAATCGAGGGGGGCTATGGCTACACCTTC. It is translated as CATRQKKAIEGGYGYTF.

The genes are TRBV7-9 and TRBJ2-1; 14 nucleotides agree with TRBD2. The CDR3 contains 13 residues. V was clipped by 4 bases and J by 14 bases; unmatched bases: 4. Germline loops: CDR1 SEHNR, CDR2 FQNEAQ (reference sequence). The CDR3 coding sequence is TGTGCCAGCAGCTCGACTAGCGGGGGGGCCGAGTTCTTC. Amino acids: CASSSTSGGAEFF.

The rearrangement joins TRBV6-6 to TRBJ2-7; D gene unclear. V was cut by 2 bases and J by 2 bases, with 7 bases left in between. This CDR3 has 13 amino acids. Germline-derived CDR1 and CDR2 are MNHNY and SVGAGI (reference sequence). The CDR3 nucleotides are TGTGCCAGCAGTTACAGCACAACCTACGAGCAGTACGTC. Its translation is CASSYSTTYEQYV.

This clonotype was counted ten times or more. The chain links TRBV4-1 to TRBJ1-5, with D possibly being TRBD1 (5 bases). Deletions cut 0 bases from V and 3 bases from J, with 15 bases between. The CDR3 length is 17 residues. Looked up from germline, CDR1 is MGHRA and CDR2 is YSYEKL. The CDR3 reads CASSQEEWGLPNQPQHF. As DNA, the CDR3 is TGCGCCAGCAGCCAAGAGGAATGGGGACTTCCCAATCAGCCCCAGCATTTT.

This clonotype was seen only a few times. The chain carries TRBV5-6 and TRBJ2-1; D not certain. The V gene's germline CDR1 is SGHDT and CDR2 YYEEEE. Trimming shortened V by 4 bases and J by 7 bases, and 12 bases separated the two germline ends. This CDR3 has 13 amino acids. In nucleotides, the CDR3 is TGTGCCAGCAGCCCGGGTCATGCAAATGAGCAGTTCTTC. It specifies CASSPGHANEQFF.

This clonotype was seen only a few times. The rearrangement links TRBV5-1 to TRBJ1-1, with unresolved D. The V end was cut by 3 bases, the J end by 7 bases, with 16 bases between. Germline loops: CDR1 SGHRS, CDR2 YFSETQ. CDR3 length: 14 amino acids. The CDR3 DNA reads as TGCGCCAGCAGCTCTCCTGAGGGAACAAATGAAGCTTTCTTT. This sequence encodes CASSSPEGTNEAFF.

This sequence joins TRBV7-2 and TRBJ2-3; 7 bases are shared with TRBD2. Trimming took 4 bases from V and 3 from J; bases not matched to a gene: 4. The CDR3 consists of 14 residues. Germline CDR1 SGHTA, CDR2 FQGNSA. The CDR3 sequence: CASSSSRGTDTQYF. In DNA form, the CDR3 reads TGTGCCAGCAGCTCATCGCGGGGGACAGATACGCAGTATTTT.

The CDR3 protein is CASSLRRGAINEQFF. DNA of the CDR3: TGTGCCAGCAGTTTGAGGCGGGGGGCCATTAATGAGCAGTTCTTC. This sequence joins TRBV12-3 or TRBV12-4 and TRBJ2-1, with 8 bases fitting TRBD2. The CDR3 spans 15 residues. J lost 7 bases, V lost 3 bases, and 8 bases had no gene match.

This chain connects TRBV20-1 to TRBJ1-3; possibly TRBD1 for D (5 bases). Germline V gene sequence: CDR1 DFQATT, CDR2 SNEGSKA (reference sequence). The V end lost 0 bases, the J end lost 0 bases, and 21 bases lay between the germline ends. The CDR3 has 19 amino acids. Here the CDR3 reads CSAREGPFNRNLSGNTIYF. CDR3 sequence (DNA): TGCAGTGCTAGAGAGGGACCCTTCAACAGGAACCTCTCTGGAAACACCATATATTTT.

The sample holds many counts of this clonotype. The chain has TRBV27 and TRBJ2-3; 8 bases map to TRBD1. The ends lost 3 bases at V and 3 bases at J; junction bases unmatched: 5. This CDR3 is 15 amino acids long. Germline V gene data show CDR1 as MNHEY and CDR2 as SMNVEV (reference sequence). The CDR3 bases are TGTGCCAGCAGTTTCAGAACAGGGGGGACAGATACGCAGTATTTT. Translated, it gives CASSFRTGGTDTQYF.

This clonotype was counted between two and nine times. The chain has TRBV4-1 and TRBJ2-3; 13 bases match TRBD2. V dropped 0 bases and J dropped 0; count of bases not matched to a gene: 6. This CDR3 is built from 19 residues. Germline V gives CDR1 MGHRA, CDR2 YSYEKL. The CDR3 region has the DNA TGCGCCAGCAGCCAAGAGGAACTAGCGGGGGGGCTGAGCACAGATACGCAGTATTTT. Its translation: CASSQEELAGGLSTDTQYF.

V gene TRBV9 combines with J gene TRBJ1-4; 8 bases map to TRBD1. Germline loops: CDR1 SGDLS, CDR2 YYNGEE. The junction had 9 bases not matched to a gene; V was cut back by 3 bases and J by 11 bases. The CDR3 is made up of 14 amino acids. The CDR3 nucleotides read TGTGCCAGCAGCGGCGGGACAGGTAGTGATAAACTGTTTTTT. Its translation: CASSGGTGSDKLFF.